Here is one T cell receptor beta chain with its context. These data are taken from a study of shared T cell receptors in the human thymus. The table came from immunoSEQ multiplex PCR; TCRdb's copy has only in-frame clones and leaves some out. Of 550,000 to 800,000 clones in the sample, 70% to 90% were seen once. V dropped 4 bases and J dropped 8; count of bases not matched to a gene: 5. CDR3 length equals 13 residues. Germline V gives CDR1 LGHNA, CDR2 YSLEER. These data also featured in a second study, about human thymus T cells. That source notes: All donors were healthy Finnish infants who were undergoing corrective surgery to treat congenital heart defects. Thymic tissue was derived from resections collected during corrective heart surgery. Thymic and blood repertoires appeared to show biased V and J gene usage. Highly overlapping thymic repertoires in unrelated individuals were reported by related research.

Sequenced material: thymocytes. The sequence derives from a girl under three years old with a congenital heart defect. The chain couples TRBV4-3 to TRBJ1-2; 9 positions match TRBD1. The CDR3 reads CASSLEGQGGYTF. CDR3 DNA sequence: TGCGCCAGCAGCCTAGAAGGACAGGGGGGCTACACCTTC.